One T cell receptor beta chain is described in this entry. The antigen remains unidentified. The CDR3 runs 14 residues. The germline V gene has CDR1 SGHRS and CDR2 YFSETQ. With 4 bases removed from V and 7 bases from J, the gap between germline ends came to 14 bases. This entry belongs to a study of persistence of HIV-infected CD4 T cells. Anti-CD3/anti-CD28 beads served as a nonspecific positive control stimulus. CD4+ T cells upregulating both CD40 ligand and CD69 were sorted as responding cells. Plasma HIV-1 RNA stayed below 50 copies/mL for at least 4 years. Broader study findings: TCR analyses could not target the rare provirus-carrying CMV-responding cells. TCRbeta richness was lower in CMV- and Gag-responding cells than in anti-CD3/anti-CD28-responding cells.

The immunoSEQ assay was version 4, run in survey mode. Assay used: immunoSEQ multiplex PCR; TCRdb lists only in-frame clones, some missing. The sample holds approximately 45,000 clones, around 90% seen once. The material was CD4+ T cells sorted from PBMCs after roughly 18-hour stimulation, obtained from a patient who received antiretroviral therapy. The receptor was derived from an adult woman with HIV who was CMV-seropositive. This chain joins TRBV5-1 and TRBJ2-2; D not certain. The CDR3 protein is CASSPIQAGGELFF. CDR3 nucleotide sequence: TGCGCCAGCAGCCCAATCCAGGCCGGCGGGGAGCTGTTTTTT.